This is a list of T cell receptor beta chains from one sample in a study of blood T cell repertoires in COVID-19. Clones were sequenced by immunoSEQ multiplex PCR, and TCRdb holds only the in-frame ones, with some missing. The sample has roughly 260,000 clones, 75% to 95% seen once. The sequencing sample was made of peripheral blood. The receptors originated from a young adult with COVID-19, enrolled during active disease. Each CDR3 is given with its conserved first and last residue. Fields, in order: V gene, J gene, clone size, D gene, CDR3 DNA, CDR3 protein. A D gene is named only where the DNA matches it firmly. For some rows the clone size is stated as once, few or many, or as a class when expanded; others skip it.

v_gene: TRBV5-1; j_gene: TRBJ2-2; abundance: -; d_gene: -; CDR3nt: TGCGCCAGCAGTTTACAGGTCACCGGGGAGCTGTTTTTT; CDR3aa: CASSLQVTGELFF
v_gene: TRBV28; j_gene: TRBJ2-7; abundance: -; d_gene: -; CDR3nt: TGTGCCAGCAGGAGAGCTGTCGCCTACGAGCAGTACTTC; CDR3aa: CASRRAVAYEQYF
v_gene: TRBV18; j_gene: TRBJ2-3; abundance: -; d_gene: TRBD1; CDR3nt: TGTGCCAGCTCACCAAACAGGGGGCACGCAGATACGCAGTATTTT; CDR3aa: CASSPNRGHADTQYF
v_gene: TRBV2; j_gene: TRBJ2-1; abundance: -; d_gene: -; CDR3nt: TGTGCCAGCAGTGGCAACAGGGTTCATGAGCAGTTCTTC; CDR3aa: CASSGNRVHEQFF
v_gene: TRBV11-2; j_gene: TRBJ2-1; abundance: -; d_gene: -; CDR3nt: TGTGCCAGCAGCCTAGGGACTCGGAGCTCCTACAATGAGCAGTTCTTC; CDR3aa: CASSLGTRSSYNEQFF
v_gene: TRBV30; j_gene: TRBJ1-2; abundance: -; d_gene: TRBD1; CDR3nt: TGTGCCTGGAGTGGGGACAGGCTTGGCTACACCTTC; CDR3aa: CAWSGDRLGYTF
v_gene: TRBV18; j_gene: TRBJ1-3; abundance: -; d_gene: -; CDR3nt: TGTGCCAGCTCACCGGGACTGCTCTCTGGAAACACCATATATTTT; CDR3aa: CASSPGLLSGNTIYF
v_gene: TRBV11-2; j_gene: TRBJ2-1; abundance: once; d_gene: -; CDR3nt: TGTGCCAGCAGCCTGTCGGGTAGCGTGAACAATGAGCAGTTCTTC; CDR3aa: CASSLSGSVNNEQFF
v_gene: TRBV19; j_gene: TRBJ1-1; abundance: -; d_gene: -; CDR3nt: TGTGCCAGTAGTCCCCAGGGTTTGAACACTGAAGCTTTCTTT; CDR3aa: CASSPQGLNTEAFF
v_gene: TRBV7-9; j_gene: TRBJ2-1; abundance: -; d_gene: TRBD1; CDR3nt: TGTGCCAGCAGCCTCACAGGGGTAGATGAGCAGTTCTTC; CDR3aa: CASSLTGVDEQFF
v_gene: TRBV11-2; j_gene: TRBJ2-1; abundance: -; d_gene: -; CDR3nt: TGTGCCAGCAGCTCACCCAGGGGCAGGGCCAATGAGCAGTTCTTC; CDR3aa: CASSSPRGRANEQFF
v_gene: TRBV7-2; j_gene: TRBJ2-3; abundance: -; d_gene: -; CDR3nt: TGTGCCAGCAGCTTAACGATTAATAGCCCCCCGAAGAAAGATACGCAGTATTTT; CDR3aa: CASSLTINSPPKKDTQYF
v_gene: TRBV12-3/TRBV12-4; j_gene: TRBJ1-1; abundance: -; d_gene: -; CDR3nt: TGTGCCAGCACCTACCCCGGGGGGGTCGAAGCTTTCTTT; CDR3aa: CASTYPGGVEAFF
v_gene: TRBV19; j_gene: TRBJ2-7; abundance: -; d_gene: -; CDR3nt: TGTGCCAGTAGTATAGATCTGGCTGTTTCCTACGAGCAGTACTTC; CDR3aa: CASSIDLAVSYEQYF